This TCR beta chain was retrieved from a study of T cell changes during pregnancy in multiple sclerosis. The protocol was immunoSEQ multiplex PCR, while the TCRdb copy is restricted to in-frame clones and leaves out a portion. The data hold roughly 80,000 clones, with 93% observed a single time. Sequencing used peripheral blood, obtained in the second trimester of pregnancy. The origin of this receptor is a female donor with multiple sclerosis, enrolled in a pregnancy study.

The CDR3 loop reads CASSLTGATEAFF. The DNA for the CDR3 is TGTGCCAGCAGCCTCACAGGGGCCACTGAAGCTTTCTTT. V gene TRBV5-6 combines with J gene TRBJ1-1; 7 positions match TRBD1. J gave up 4 bases and V 4 bases, and 4 bases lay outside the gene matches. This CDR3 contains 13 residues. Germline V gene data show CDR1 as SGHDT and CDR2 as YYEEEE.